The 26 T cell receptor beta chains below come from one sample, sequenced in a study of vaccination effects on CD4 cells after COVID-19. For these TCRs, the target antigens are not known. Expansion with viral peptide pools was applied to antigen-specific CD4+ T cells by the ViraFEST assay prior to sequencing. Having been cultured for around ten days, the cells underwent CD4+ T cell isolation. The person was diagnosed with PCR-confirmed SARS-CoV-2 infection between March and December 2020. Profiling relied on immunoSEQ multiplex PCR, and the TCRdb table lists in-frame clones only, not all of them. This table has about 45,000 clones, 60% to 75% appearing once. The sequenced sample was CD4+ T cells from PBMCs cultured with a peptide pool, obtained before COVID-19 vaccination. Receptor source: a human donor who had a prior SARS-CoV-2 infection.

This chain links TRBV13 with TRBJ2-3, with D possibly TRBD2 on 7 matching bases. The CDR3 contains 15 residues. Between the trimmed V and J ends, which lost 6 bases and 2 bases, there was a span of 15 bases. Looked up from germline, CDR1 is PRHDT and CDR2 is FYEKMQ (reference sequence). CDR3 coding DNA: TGTGCCAGCAGTCTTCGGGGGGCGCTCACAGATACGCAGTATTTT. It encodes CASSLRGALTDTQYF.

V is TRBV4-3 and J is TRBJ2-5; D tentatively fits TRBD1 or TRBD2 (5 bases each). This CDR3 is 14 amino acids long. In germline, CDR1 is LGHNA, CDR2 YSLEER. V lost 3 bases to trimming and J lost 3 bases, with 11 bases between them. The CDR3 DNA sequence: TGCGCCAGCAGCCAGATACTAGGGGAAGAGACCCAGTACTTC. It translates to CASSQILGEETQYF.

The chain joins TRBV18 to TRBJ2-7; no firm D call. Trimming took off 6 bases at V and 3 bases at J, with 12 bases between the two ends. CDR3 length: 13 residues. The germline CDR1 and CDR2 sequences are KGHSH and LQKENI. CDR3 in amino acids: CASSPETNYEQYF. CDR3 bases: TGTGCCAGCTCGCCAGAGACAAACTACGAGCAGTACTTC.

The V gene is TRBV6-5, the J gene TRBJ2-7; D not resolved. The CDR3 spans 15 residues. CDR1 and CDR2 (germline): MNHEY, SVGAGI. Trimming stripped 2 bases from V and 0 bases from J, with 11 bases between. The CDR3 coding sequence is TGTGCCAGCAGTTACGGCAGTGATTCCTCCTACGAGCAGTACTTC. It codes for CASSYGSDSSYEQYF.

V and J are TRBV1 and TRBJ2-2. TRBV1 is termed a pseudogene. The CDR3 spans 17 residues. CDR3 loop: CTSSQGGHRENTGELFF. The CDR3 bases are TGCACCAGCAGCCAAGGGGGCCACCGGGAGAACACCGGGGAGCTGTTTTTT.

The CDR3, as DNA: TGTGCCATCAGTGAGTCAACAGGGGGAGGAAACACCATATATTTT. Translation gives CAISESTGGGNTIYF. The rearrangement links TRBV10-3 to TRBJ1-3; 8 nucleotides line up with TRBD1. The CDR3 has 15 residues. Trimming removed 0 bases from V and 4 bases from J; junction bases left unmatched: 2. The germline gives CDR1 ENHRY, CDR2 SYGVKD.

In its sample, this clone was seen a few times. The chain combines TRBV6-5 with TRBJ1-1; the D is unclear. The germline V gene encodes CDR1 MNHEY and CDR2 SVGAGI. The length of the CDR3 is 14 residues. Trimming shortened V by 2 bases and J by 1 base, and 8 bases separated the two germline ends. The CDR3 loop is CASSYDPGNTEAFF. CDR3 nucleotides: TGTGCCAGCAGTTACGACCCAGGGAACACTGAAGCTTTCTTT.

The V call is TRBV29-1, the J call TRBJ2-1; D is ambiguous. This CDR3 is built from 10 residues. Germline V gene data show CDR1 as SQVTM and CDR2 as ANQGSEA. Deletions cut 4 bases from V and 6 bases from J, with 4 bases between. CDR3 DNA sequence: TGCAGCGTTGGCCCCAATGAGCAGTTCTTC. Amino acid sequence: CSVGPNEQFF.

The chain links TRBV15 to TRBJ1-3, with 7 bases that match TRBD1. The CDR3 length is 16 residues. Germline CDR1 LNHNV, CDR2 YYDKDF (reference sequence). V lost 1 base, J lost 2 bases, and 5 bases stayed unmatched. The CDR3 DNA follows: TGTGCCACCAGCAGAGGAACAGGGGAAGCTGGAAACACCATATATTTT. Translated, it gives CATSRGTGEAGNTIYF.

The gene calls are TRBV20-1 and TRBJ1-4, with 8 bases that match TRBD1. Germline lookup yields CDR1 DFQATT and CDR2 SNEGSKA (reference sequence). The CDR3 consists of 15 residues. The junction had 7 bases not matched to a gene; V was cut back by 3 bases and J by 4 bases. The CDR3 DNA follows: TGCAGTGCTAGTGCCCTCGGACAGGGTAATGAAAAACTGTTTTTT. Its protein product is CSASALGQGNEKLFF.

V is TRBV2 and J is TRBJ1-2; maybe TRBD1 (5 bases). This CDR3 has 14 amino acids. Germline assignment: CDR1 SNHLY and CDR2 FYNNEI. Trimming shortened V by 6 bases and J by 8 bases, and 19 bases separated the two germline ends. The CDR3: CASSPLWGAEGYTF. CDR3 sequence (DNA): TGTGCCAGCAGCCCGCTATGGGGCGCCGAGGGCTACACCTTC.

The genes are TRBV13 and TRBJ1-6, with TRBD1 matching 8 bases. V shed 5 bases and J 8 bases; nucleotides not matched to a gene: 5. Germline CDR1 reads PRHDT; CDR2 reads FYEKMQ (reference sequence). There are 14 residues in the CDR3. For the CDR3, the DNA is TGTGCCAGCAGCCCCAGGGGGCTGGATTCACCCCTCCACTTT. This gives the protein CASSPRGLDSPLHF.

This clone has only a few counts. The gene calls are TRBV5-1 and TRBJ2-4; the D is unclear. Germline CDR1 reads SGHRS; CDR2 reads YFSETQ. The CDR3 length is 9 residues. V was clipped by 10 bases and J by 10 bases, with 9 bases between them. CDR3 sequence reads: CAGEVIQYF. In DNA, the CDR3 is TGCGCCGGCGAGGTGATTCAGTACTTC. The complete variable domain, with remaining parts taken from reference TRBV5-1 and TRBJ2-4, reads KAGVTQTPRYLIKTRGQQVTLSCSPISGHRSVSWYQQTPGQGLQFLFEYFSETQRNKGNFPGRFSGRQFSNSRSEMNVSTLELGDSALYLCAGEVIQYFGAGTRLSVL.

The chain recombines TRBV5-4 with TRBJ2-3, with 7 bases aligning to TRBD2. The germline V gene encodes CDR1 SGHNT and CDR2 YYREEE (reference sequence). Trimming removed 0 bases from V and 6 bases from J; junction bases left unmatched: 13. This CDR3 comprises 17 residues. In DNA form, the CDR3 reads TGTGCCAGCAGCTTGGGCGGTGGGGCGGGAGTAGTGGATACGCAGTATTTT. Amino acids: CASSLGGGAGVVDTQYF.

The chain couples TRBV6-5 to TRBJ1-1; TRBD1 is a possible D gene (6 bases). Germline V gene sequence: CDR1 MNHEY, CDR2 SVGAGI. Trimming left V 6 bases short and J 4 bases short, with 15 bases between. This CDR3 has 14 residues. This CDR3 reads CASRGTPPSTEAFF. The DNA of the CDR3 is TGTGCCAGCAGAGGGACACCGCCCAGCACTGAAGCTTTCTTT.

V is TRBV23-1 and J is TRBJ2-5; 10 bases align to TRBD1. TRBV23-1 is an ORF, and what it does is uncertain. J gave up 2 bases and V 4 bases, and 16 bases lay outside the gene matches. CDR3 length: 19 amino acids. This chain's CDR3 is CASSLYGSWDRGRQETQYF. The CDR3 DNA is TGCGCCAGCAGTCTTTATGGATCGTGGGACAGGGGACGACAAGAGACCCAGTACTTC.

The V and J genes are TRBV4-2 and TRBJ2-2; possible D gene TRBD1, 5 bases. V lost 3 bases and J 0 bases, leaving 11 bases between the germline ends. CDR1 and CDR2 (germline): LGHNA, YNFKEQ. The CDR3 consists of 16 residues. The CDR3 nucleotides are TGTGCCAGCAGCCACTATATGGACACGAACACCGGGGAGCTGTTTTTT. Translated: CASSHYMDTNTGELFF.

The chain couples TRBV19 to TRBJ2-2; D unresolved. In germline, CDR1 is LNHDA, CDR2 SQIVND (reference sequence). The CDR3 sequence is 12 residues long. The ends were cut back, 3 bases at V and 6 bases at J, with 5 bases in the middle. This CDR3 reads CASSIGSGELFF. The DNA of the CDR3 is TGTGCCAGTAGTATCGGATCCGGGGAGCTGTTTTTT.

The genes are TRBV3-1 (or the pseudogene TRBV3-2) and TRBJ2-7; the match to TRBD1 covers 8 bases. This CDR3 has 15 residues. Germline V gene lookup returns CDR1 LGHDT and CDR2 YNNKEL (reference sequence). V was clipped by 4 bases and J by 4 bases; unmatched bases: 9. The DNA of the CDR3 is TGTGCCAGCAGCCTTACCGCAGGGGGCTTTTACGAGCAGTACTTC. Residues: CASSLTAGGFYEQYF.

V is TRBV4-1 and J is TRBJ1-1; the D is unclear. Trimming left V 4 bases short and J 1 base short, with 7 bases between. CDR1 is MGHRA and CDR2 is YSYEKL in the germline V gene. The CDR3 is made up of 13 amino acids. The CDR3 region has the DNA TGCGCCAGCAGCCCCAGTGGGAACACTGAAGCTTTCTTT. Amino acid sequence: CASSPSGNTEAFF.

This clone was counted a few times. This chain joins TRBV4-1 and TRBJ1-2; D is undetermined. V dropped 4 bases and J dropped 7 bases, with 13 bases sitting between them. The length of the CDR3 is 13 residues. Germline values: CDR1 MGHRA, CDR2 YSYEKL. The DNA of the CDR3 is TGCGCCAGCAGCCTGATCCCGGGGAGTGGCTACACCTTC. Translation gives CASSLIPGSGYTF.

The chain links TRBV15 to TRBJ2-7, with unresolved D. The CDR3 length is 13 residues. CDR1 and CDR2 (germline): LNHNV, YYDKDF (reference sequence). V was pared by 3 bases and J by 5 bases, with 11 bases between. CDR3 DNA sequence: TGTGCCACCAGCAGTGACCTCTGGGACGAGCAGTACTTC. Encoded protein: CATSSDLWDEQYF.

V and J are TRBV7-3 and TRBJ2-3, with D perhaps matching TRBD2 (6 bases). Trimming shortened V by 5 bases and J by 6 bases, and 15 bases separated the two germline ends. Germline V lookup: CDR1 SGHTA, CDR2 FQGTGA. There are 14 residues in the CDR3. Here the CDR3 reads CASSMPGAGDTQYF. Here the CDR3 DNA reads TGTGCCAGCAGCATGCCGGGAGCAGGCGATACGCAGTATTTT.

The chain combines TRBV10-3 with TRBJ1-2; possibly TRBD1 for D (5 bases). The ends were cut back, 5 bases at V and 6 bases at J, with 13 bases in the middle. The CDR3 spans 13 residues. Germline V gene lookup returns CDR1 ENHRY and CDR2 SYGVKD. Written as DNA, the CDR3 is TGTGCCATCAGTCAACAGGTTTCGGATGGCTACACCTTC. Its translation: CAISQQVSDGYTF.

The CDR3 sequence: CASRRGRFYGYTF. CDR3 DNA sequence: TGTGCCAGCCGGCGGGGCAGGTTCTATGGCTACACCTTC. V usage is TRBV2 and J usage is TRBJ1-2; D might be TRBD1 (5 bases). Germline values: CDR1 SNHLY, CDR2 FYNNEI. The V end lost 8 bases, the J end lost 4 bases, and 14 bases lay between the germline ends. The CDR3 runs to 13 residues.

This clone has only a few counts. The chain is built from TRBV5-4 and TRBJ1-3, with D possibly being TRBD1 (6 bases). The V end lost 0 bases, the J end lost 8 bases, and 18 bases lay between the germline ends. Germline V gene data show CDR1 as SGHNT and CDR2 as YYREEE (reference sequence). This CDR3 has 16 amino acids. CDR3 residues: CASSLDPRTGSDTIYF. In nucleotides, the CDR3 is TGTGCCAGCAGCTTGGATCCCCGAACAGGGTCGGACACCATATATTTT. The whole variable domain, remainder taken from reference TRBV5-4 and TRBJ1-3, is ETGVTQSPTHLIKTRGQQVTLRCSSQSGHNTVSWYQQALGQGPQFIFQYYREEENGRGNFPPRFSGLQFPNYSSELNVNALELDDSALYLCASSLDPRTGSDTIYFGEGSWLTVV.